Here is one T cell receptor (beta chain) with its context. What antigen it recognizes has not been identified. The record has no base qualities; no much larger clone is one base away. The data are from a study of patients and donors after allogeneic stem cell transplantation (TCRdb year 2020). Libraries were built with RT-PCR. The instrument given in TCRdb is NextSeq 550. TCRdb's own reprocessing of the public reads used fastp at Q25 and MiXCR and kept productive beta chains. Here each entry gathers all rows of one CDR3 protein and keeps the most common genes and DNA. The sample has over 150,000 distinct CDR3 sequences on record, around 28% of them singletons. Around 3% of the sample is held by the ten biggest clonotypes. CDR1 MNHEY and CDR2 SVGEGT are derived from the germline V gene. Counted from cysteine to phenylalanine, this CDR3 has 11 amino acids. Solely the CDR3 DNA is kept, with 33 bases framed from the first base.

Sample: blood, either unsorted or a sorted T cell fraction (not recorded which). The chain is encoded by TRBV6-2 or TRBV6-3 joined to TRBJ1-5; the D gene is perhaps TRBD1, on 6 matching bases. This TCR derives from a human donor who was either an allogeneic HSCT recipient or a stem cell or donor lymphocyte infusion donor (not recorded which). It is not recorded whose cells these are; they may come from a transplant donor. For the CDR3, the sequence is CADSSNQPQHF. The bases are TGTGCGGACAGTAGCAATCAGCCCCAGCATTTT.